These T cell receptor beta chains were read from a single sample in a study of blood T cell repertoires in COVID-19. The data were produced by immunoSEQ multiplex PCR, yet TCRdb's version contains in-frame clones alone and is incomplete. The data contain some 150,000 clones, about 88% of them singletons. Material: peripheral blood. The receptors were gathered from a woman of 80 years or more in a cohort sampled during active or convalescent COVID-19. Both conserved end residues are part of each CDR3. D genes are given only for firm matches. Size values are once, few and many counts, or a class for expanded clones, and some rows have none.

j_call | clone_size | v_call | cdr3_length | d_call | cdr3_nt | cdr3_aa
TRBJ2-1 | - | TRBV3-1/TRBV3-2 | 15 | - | TGTGCCAGCAGCCAATCAGGTCAGGTATACAATGAGCAGTTCTTC | CASSQSGQVYNEQFF
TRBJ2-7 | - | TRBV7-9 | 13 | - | TGTGCCAGCCTCTACTCAGGGGACTACGAGCAGTACTTC | CASLYSGDYEQYF
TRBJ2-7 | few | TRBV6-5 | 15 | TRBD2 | TGTGCCAGCAGTTCCCCGGGGAGGGGAGCCTACGAGCAGTACTTC | CASSSPGRGAYEQYF
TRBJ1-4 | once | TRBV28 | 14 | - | TGTGCCAGCAGTCCGACAGGCGAAAATGAAAAACTGTTTTTT | CASSPTGENEKLFF
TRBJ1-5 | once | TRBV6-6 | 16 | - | TGTGCCAGCAGCCCACCCCGACAGGCTAGCAATCAGCCCCAGCATTTT | CASSPPRQASNQPQHF
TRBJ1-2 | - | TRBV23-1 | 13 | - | TGCGCCAGCAGTCATAGATTGAACTATGGCTACACCTTC | CASSHRLNYGYTF
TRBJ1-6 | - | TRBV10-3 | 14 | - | TGTGCCATCAGTGGGGACACCGCTGTATCACCCCTCCACTTT | CAISGDTAVSPLHF
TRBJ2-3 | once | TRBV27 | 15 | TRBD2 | TGTGCCAGCAGTTCTAGGCGGGGGTCCGCAGATACGCAGTATTTT | CASSSRRGSADTQYF
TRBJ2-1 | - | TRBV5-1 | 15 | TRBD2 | TGCGCCAGCAGCTTGGCGGGGGGAGGCTACAATGAGCAGTTCTTC | CASSLAGGGYNEQFF
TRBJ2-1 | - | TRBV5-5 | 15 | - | TGTGCCAGCAGTGTTGGGCAGGGCGGCTACAATGAGCAGTTCTTC | CASSVGQGGYNEQFF
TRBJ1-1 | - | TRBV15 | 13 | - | TGTGCCACCAGCAGAACGGGAAACAGTGAAGCTTTCTTT | CATSRTGNSEAFF
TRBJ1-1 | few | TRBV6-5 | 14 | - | TGTGCCAGCAGTTACGAAAATCGGGGCACTGAAGCTTTCTTT | CASSYENRGTEAFF
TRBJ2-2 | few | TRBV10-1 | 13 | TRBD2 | TGCGCCAGCAGGCCTAGCGGGACCGGGGAGCTGTTTTTT | CASRPSGTGELFF
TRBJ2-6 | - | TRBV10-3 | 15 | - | TGTGCCATCAGCGAACGGGGCTCTGGGGCCAACGTCCTGACTTTC | CAISERGSGANVLTF
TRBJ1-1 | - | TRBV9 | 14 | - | TGTGCCAGCAGCGTAACACAGGCAGGCACTGAAGCTTTCTTT | CASSVTQAGTEAFF
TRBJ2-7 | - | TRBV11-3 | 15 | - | TGTGCCAGCAGCCCAAACTCACTAGTTACCTACGAGCAGTACTTC | CASSPNSLVTYEQYF
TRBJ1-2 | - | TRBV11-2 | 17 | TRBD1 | TGTGCCAGCAGCTTAGCCGGACAGGGGGCGCAGCGGTATGGCTACACCTTC | CASSLAGQGAQRYGYTF
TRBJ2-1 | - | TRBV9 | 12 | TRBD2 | TGTGCCAGCAGCGTAGGGTCGGGGAGGGGGTTCTTC | CASSVGSGRGFF
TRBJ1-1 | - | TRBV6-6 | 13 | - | TGTGCCAGCATTAGCCTGGGTTTGACTGAAGCTTTCTTT | CASISLGLTEAFF
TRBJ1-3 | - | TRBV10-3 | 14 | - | TGTGCCACCTACCCGGGACACTCTGGAAACACCATATATTTT | CATYPGHSGNTIYF
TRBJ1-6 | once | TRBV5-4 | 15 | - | TGTGCCAGCAGCCGACGAACAGGGTCCGGCTCACCCCTCCACTTT | CASSRRTGSGSPLHF
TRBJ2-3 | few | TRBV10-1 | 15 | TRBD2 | TGCGCCAGCAGTCAGACTAGCGGGGTCACAGATACGCAGTATTTT | CASSQTSGVTDTQYF
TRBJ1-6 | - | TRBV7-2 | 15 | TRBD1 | TGTGCCAGCAGCCCTGCAGGGGGCAGAAATTCACCCCTCCACTTT | CASSPAGGRNSPLHF
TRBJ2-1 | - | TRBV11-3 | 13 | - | TGTGCCAGCAGCTTAAGGCTAGCACATGAGCAGTTCTTC | CASSLRLAHEQFF
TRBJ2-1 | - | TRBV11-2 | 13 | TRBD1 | TGTGCCAGCAGCCCGGGACAGGTTGAGCGCAAGTTCTTC | CASSPGQVERKFF
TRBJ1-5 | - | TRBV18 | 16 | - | TGTGCCAGCTCCCCCCCCGGAGGAGGTAGCAATCAGCCCCAGCATTTT | CASSPPGGGSNQPQHF
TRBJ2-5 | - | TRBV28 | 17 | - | TGTGCCAGCAGTTTAAATATCATGAGGGGGGGCCAGAAGACCCAGTACTTC | CASSLNIMRGGQKTQYF
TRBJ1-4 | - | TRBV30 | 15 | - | TGTGCCTGGAGTGCCGTTAGATGGTCTAATGAAAAACTGTTTTTT | CAWSAVRWSNEKLFF
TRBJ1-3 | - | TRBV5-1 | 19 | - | TGCGCCAGCAGCTTGGACTCCCATCCCTCCGGGGTCTCTGGAAACACCATATATTTT | CASSLDSHPSGVSGNTIYF
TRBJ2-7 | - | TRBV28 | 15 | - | TGTGCCACTCACAAGGAGGGGGGGGTTTCCTACGAGCAGTACTTC | CATHKEGGVSYEQYF
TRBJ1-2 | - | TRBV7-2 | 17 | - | TGTGCCAGCAGCTTAGTGACAGGAAACGTGATTAACTATGGCTACACCTTC | CASSLVTGNVINYGYTF
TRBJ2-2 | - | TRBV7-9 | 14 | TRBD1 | TGTGCCAGCACCCCAGGACAGGGCGACGGGGAGCTGTTTTTT | CASTPGQGDGELFF
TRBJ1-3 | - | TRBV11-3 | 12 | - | TGTGCCAGCAGCTCGCCGGGTAACACCATATATTTT | CASSSPGNTIYF
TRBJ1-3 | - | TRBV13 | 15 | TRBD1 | TGTGCCAGCAGTCTCGGACAGGGCACGGGAAACACCATATATTTT | CASSLGQGTGNTIYF
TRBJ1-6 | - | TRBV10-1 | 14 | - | TGCGCCAGCAGCCAGGCCAGCACGAATTCACCCCTCCACTTT | CASSQASTNSPLHF
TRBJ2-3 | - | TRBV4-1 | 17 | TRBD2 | TGCGCCAGCAGCCTACTCTCCGCGGGAGTAAGCACAGATACGCAGTATTTT | CASSLLSAGVSTDTQYF
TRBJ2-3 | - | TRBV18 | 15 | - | TGTGCCAGCTCACCACCCGCAGGGAGGACAGATACGCAGTATTTT | CASSPPAGRTDTQYF
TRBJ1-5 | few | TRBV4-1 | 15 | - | TGCGCCAGCAGCGCAGGGTATGGTAGCAATCAGCCCCAGCATTTT | CASSAGYGSNQPQHF
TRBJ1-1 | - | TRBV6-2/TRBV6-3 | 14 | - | TGTGCCAGCAGTCCGAACTCGGGGGGGAGAGGAGCTTTCTTT | CASSPNSGGRGAFF
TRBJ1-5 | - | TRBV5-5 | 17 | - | TGTGCCAGCAGTTATAGACCCGCGGGGGGGGTCGGCCAGCCCCAGCATTTT | CASSYRPAGGVGQPQHF
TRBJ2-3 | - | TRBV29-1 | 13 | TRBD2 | TGCAGCGTTCTCCCGGAGACTAGCCCCTCGCAGTATTTT | CSVLPETSPSQYF
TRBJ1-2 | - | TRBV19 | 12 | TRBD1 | TGTGCCAGTATGGACAGGACAAGTGGCTACACCTTC | CASMDRTSGYTF
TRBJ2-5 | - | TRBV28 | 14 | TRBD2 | TGTGCCAGCAGCCGCAGACTAGCTGGAGAGACCCAGTACTTC | CASSRRLAGETQYF
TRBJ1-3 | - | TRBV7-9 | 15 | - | TGTGCCAGCAGCTTACAGGGTTACTCTGGAAACACCATATATTTT | CASSLQGYSGNTIYF
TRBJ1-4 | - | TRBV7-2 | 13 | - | TGTGCCAGCAGCCAATCATACGAGGGAAAACTGTTTTTT | CASSQSYEGKLFF
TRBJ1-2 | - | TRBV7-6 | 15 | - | TGTGCCAGCAGCTTACAGCCAGACACTAACTATGGCTACACCTTC | CASSLQPDTNYGYTF
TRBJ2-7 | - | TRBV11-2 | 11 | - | TGTGCCAGCAGCCCCCTTTACGAGCAGTACTTC | CASSPLYEQYF